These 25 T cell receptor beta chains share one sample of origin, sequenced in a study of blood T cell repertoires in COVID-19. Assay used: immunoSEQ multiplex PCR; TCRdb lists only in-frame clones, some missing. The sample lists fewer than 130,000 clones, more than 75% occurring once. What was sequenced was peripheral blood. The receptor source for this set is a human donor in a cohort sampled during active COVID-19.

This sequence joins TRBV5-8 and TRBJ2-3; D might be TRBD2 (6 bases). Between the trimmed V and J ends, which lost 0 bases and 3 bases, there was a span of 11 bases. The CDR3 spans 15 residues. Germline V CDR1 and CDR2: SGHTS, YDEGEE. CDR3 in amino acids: CASSLAGLATDTQYF. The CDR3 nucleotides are TGTGCCAGCAGCTTGGCGGGACTGGCGACAGATACGCAGTATTTT.

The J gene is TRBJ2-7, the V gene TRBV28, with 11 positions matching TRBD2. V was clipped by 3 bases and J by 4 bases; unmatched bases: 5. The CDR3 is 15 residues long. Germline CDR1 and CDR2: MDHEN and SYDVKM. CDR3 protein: CASSFPTSGRYEQYF. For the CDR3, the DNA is TGTGCCAGCAGTTTTCCAACTAGCGGGAGATACGAGCAGTACTTC. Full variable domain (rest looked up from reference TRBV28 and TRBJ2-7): DVKVTQSSRYLVKRTGEKVFLECVQDMDHENMFWYRQDPGLGLRLIYFSYDVKMKEKGDIPEGYSVSREKKERFSLILESASTNQTSMYLCASSFPTSGRYEQYFGPGTRLTVT.

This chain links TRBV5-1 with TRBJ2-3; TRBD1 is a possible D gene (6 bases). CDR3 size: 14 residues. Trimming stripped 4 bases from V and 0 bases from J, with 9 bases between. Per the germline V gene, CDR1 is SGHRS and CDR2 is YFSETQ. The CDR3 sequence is CASSGRGSTDTQYF. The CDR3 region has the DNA TGCGCCAGCAGCGGCAGGGGAAGCACAGATACGCAGTATTTT.

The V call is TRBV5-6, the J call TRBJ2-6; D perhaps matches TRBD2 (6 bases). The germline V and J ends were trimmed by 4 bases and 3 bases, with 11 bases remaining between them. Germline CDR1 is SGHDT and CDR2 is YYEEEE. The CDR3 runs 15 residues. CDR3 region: CASSRGDFGANVLTF. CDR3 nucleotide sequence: TGTGCCAGCAGCCGTGGGGACTTTGGGGCCAACGTCCTGACTTTC.

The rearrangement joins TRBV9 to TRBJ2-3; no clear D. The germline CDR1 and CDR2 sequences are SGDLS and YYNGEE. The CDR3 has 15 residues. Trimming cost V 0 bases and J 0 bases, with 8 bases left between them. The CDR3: CASSVGAFSTDTQYF. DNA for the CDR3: TGTGCCAGCAGCGTAGGAGCATTCAGCACAGATACGCAGTATTTT.

CDR3 DNA: TGTGCCAGCAGCGTCCGGGACTACCTCCTCCGGAGTACAGATACGCAGTATTTT. Translated: CASSVRDYLLRSTDTQYF. The J gene is TRBJ2-3, the V gene TRBV9; 7 bases line up with TRBD2. CDR1 SGDLS and CDR2 YYNGEE come from the germline V gene. The V gene end was trimmed by 2 bases and the J gene end by 3 bases; junction bases not matched to a gene: 15. The CDR3 contains 18 residues.

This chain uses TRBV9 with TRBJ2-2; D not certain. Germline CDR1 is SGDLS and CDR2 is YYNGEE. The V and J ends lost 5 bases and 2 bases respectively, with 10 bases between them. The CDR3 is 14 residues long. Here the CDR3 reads CASSEVLNTGELFF. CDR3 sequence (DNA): TGTGCCAGCAGTGAAGTACTCAACACCGGGGAGCTGTTTTTT.

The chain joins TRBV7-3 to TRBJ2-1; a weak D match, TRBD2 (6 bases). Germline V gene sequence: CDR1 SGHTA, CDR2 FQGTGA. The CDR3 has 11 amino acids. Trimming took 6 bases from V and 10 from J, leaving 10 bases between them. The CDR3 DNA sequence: TGTGCCAGCAGTCTAGGGAGGGAGCAGTTCTTC. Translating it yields CASSLGREQFF.

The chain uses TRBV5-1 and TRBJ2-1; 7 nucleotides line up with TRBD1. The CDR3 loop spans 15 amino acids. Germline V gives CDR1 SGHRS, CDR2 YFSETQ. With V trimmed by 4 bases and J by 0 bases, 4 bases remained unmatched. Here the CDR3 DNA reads TGCGCCAGCAGCCGGGGACAGAGCTCCTACAATGAGCAGTTCTTC. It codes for CASSRGQSSYNEQFF.

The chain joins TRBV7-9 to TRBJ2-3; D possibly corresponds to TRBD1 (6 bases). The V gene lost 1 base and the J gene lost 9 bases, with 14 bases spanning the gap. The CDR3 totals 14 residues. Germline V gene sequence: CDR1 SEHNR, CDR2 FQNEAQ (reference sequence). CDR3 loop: CASSLVSGHSTQYF. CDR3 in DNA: TGTGCCAGCAGCTTAGTTTCGGGACATAGCACGCAGTATTTT.

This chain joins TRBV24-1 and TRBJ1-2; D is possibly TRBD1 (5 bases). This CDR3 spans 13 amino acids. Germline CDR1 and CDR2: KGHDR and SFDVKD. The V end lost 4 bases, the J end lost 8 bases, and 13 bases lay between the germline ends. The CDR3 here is CATSDRVRGGYTF. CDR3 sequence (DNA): TGTGCCACCAGTGACAGGGTGCGAGGCGGCTACACCTTC.

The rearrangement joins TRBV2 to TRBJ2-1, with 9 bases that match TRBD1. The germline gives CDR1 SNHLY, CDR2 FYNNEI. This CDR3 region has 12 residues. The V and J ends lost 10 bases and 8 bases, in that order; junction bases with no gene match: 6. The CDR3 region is CATRDRGYEQFF. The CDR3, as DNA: TGTGCCACGCGCGACAGGGGGTATGAGCAGTTCTTC. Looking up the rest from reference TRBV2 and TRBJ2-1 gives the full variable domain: EPEVTQTPSHQVTQMGQEVILRCVPISNHLYFYWYRQILGQKVEFLVSFYNNEISEKSEIFDDQFSVERPDGSNFTLKIRSTKLEDSAMYFCATRDRGYEQFFGPGTRLTVL.

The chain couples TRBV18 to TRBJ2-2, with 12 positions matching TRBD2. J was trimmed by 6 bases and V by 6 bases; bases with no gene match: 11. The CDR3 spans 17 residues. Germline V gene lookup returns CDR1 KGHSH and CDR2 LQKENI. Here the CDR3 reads CASSTPGLAGGAGELFF. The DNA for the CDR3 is TGTGCCAGCTCGACGCCGGGACTAGCGGGTGGTGCCGGGGAGCTGTTTTTT. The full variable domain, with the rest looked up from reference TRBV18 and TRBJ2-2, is NAGVMQNPRHLVRRRGQEARLRCSPMKGHSHVYWYRQLPEEGLKFMVYLQKENIIDESGMPKERFSAEFPKEGPSILRIQQVVRGDSAAYFCASSTPGLAGGAGELFFGEGSRLTVL.

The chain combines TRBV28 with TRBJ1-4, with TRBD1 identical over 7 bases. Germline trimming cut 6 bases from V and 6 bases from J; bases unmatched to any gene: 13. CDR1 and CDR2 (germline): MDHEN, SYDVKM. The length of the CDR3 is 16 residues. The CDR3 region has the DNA TGTGCCAGCAGCCTTTTAGGGGGCGCCGCTGATGAAAAACTGTTTTTT. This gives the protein CASSLLGGAADEKLFF.

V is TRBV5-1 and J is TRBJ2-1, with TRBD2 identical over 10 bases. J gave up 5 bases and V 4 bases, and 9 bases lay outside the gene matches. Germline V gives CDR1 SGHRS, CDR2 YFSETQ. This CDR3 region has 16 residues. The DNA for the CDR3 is TGCGCCAGCAGCCCAAGAGCGGGAGGGCCCCACAATGAGCAGTTCTTC. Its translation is CASSPRAGGPHNEQFF.

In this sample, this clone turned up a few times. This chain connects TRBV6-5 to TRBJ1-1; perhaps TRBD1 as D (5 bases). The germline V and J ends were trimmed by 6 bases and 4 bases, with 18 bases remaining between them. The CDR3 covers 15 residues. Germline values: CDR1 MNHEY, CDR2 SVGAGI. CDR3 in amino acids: CASRRQGFDSTEAFF. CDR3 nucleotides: TGTGCCAGCAGACGTCAGGGTTTTGATTCCACTGAAGCTTTCTTT.

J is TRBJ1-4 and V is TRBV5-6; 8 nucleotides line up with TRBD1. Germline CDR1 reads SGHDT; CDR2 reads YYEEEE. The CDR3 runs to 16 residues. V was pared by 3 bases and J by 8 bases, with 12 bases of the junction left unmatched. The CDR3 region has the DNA TGTGCCAGCAGCTCCCAGACAGGGGATGAGAGGGAAAAACTGTTTTTT. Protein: CASSSQTGDEREKLFF.

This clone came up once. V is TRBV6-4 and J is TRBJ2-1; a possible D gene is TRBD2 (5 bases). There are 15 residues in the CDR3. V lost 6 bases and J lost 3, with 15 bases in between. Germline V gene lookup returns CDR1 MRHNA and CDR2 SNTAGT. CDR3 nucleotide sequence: TGTGCCAGCAGAGCCGCAGCGGACCTCTACAATGAGCAGTTCTTC. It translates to CASRAAADLYNEQFF.

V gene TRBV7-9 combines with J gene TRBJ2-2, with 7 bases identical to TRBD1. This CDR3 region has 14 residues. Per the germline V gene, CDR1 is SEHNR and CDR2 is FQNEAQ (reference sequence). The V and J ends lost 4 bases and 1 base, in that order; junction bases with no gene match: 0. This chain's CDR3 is CASSYRGNTGELFF. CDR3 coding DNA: TGTGCCAGCAGCTACAGGGGGAACACCGGGGAGCTGTTTTTT. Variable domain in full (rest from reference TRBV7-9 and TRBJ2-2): DTGVSQNPRHKITKRGQNVTFRCDPISEHNRLYWYRQTLGQGPEFLTYFQNEAQLEKSRLLSDRFSAERPKGSFSTLEIQRTEQGDSAMYLCASSYRGNTGELFFGEGSRLTVL.

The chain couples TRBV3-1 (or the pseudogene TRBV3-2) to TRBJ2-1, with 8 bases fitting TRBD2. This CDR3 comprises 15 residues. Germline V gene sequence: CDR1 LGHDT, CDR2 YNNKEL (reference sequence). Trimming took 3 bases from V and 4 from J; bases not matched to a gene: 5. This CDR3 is CASSQGGGIYNEQFF. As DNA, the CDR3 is TGTGCCAGCAGCCAGGGCGGGGGGATATACAATGAGCAGTTCTTC.

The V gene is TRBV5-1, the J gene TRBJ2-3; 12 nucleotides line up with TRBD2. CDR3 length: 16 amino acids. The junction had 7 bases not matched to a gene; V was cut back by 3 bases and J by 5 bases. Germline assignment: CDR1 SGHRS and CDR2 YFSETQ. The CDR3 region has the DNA TGCGCCAGCAGCTCCCTAGCGGGAGGGCCGGGAGATACGCAGTATTTT. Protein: CASSSLAGGPGDTQYF.

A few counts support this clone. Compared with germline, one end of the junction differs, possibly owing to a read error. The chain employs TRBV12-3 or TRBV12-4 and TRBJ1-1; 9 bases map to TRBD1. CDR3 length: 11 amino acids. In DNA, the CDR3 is TGTGCCAGCAGAACAGGGGGCGTAGTCCTCTTT. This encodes CASRTGGVVLF.

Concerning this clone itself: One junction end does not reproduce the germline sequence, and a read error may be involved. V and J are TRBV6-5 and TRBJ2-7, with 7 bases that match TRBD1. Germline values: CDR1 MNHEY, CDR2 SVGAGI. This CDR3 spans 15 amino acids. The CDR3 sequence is CVSIRQGVVSDEQYF. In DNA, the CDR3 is TGTGTCAGCATCCGACAGGGTGTGGTCTCCGACGAGCAGTACTTC.

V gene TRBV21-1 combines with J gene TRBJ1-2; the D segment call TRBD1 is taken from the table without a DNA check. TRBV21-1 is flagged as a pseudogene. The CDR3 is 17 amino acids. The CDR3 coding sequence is TGTGCCAGCAGCATATCTGGCAGGCGATACGGCAACTATGGCTACACCTTC. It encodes CASSISGRRYGNYGYTF.

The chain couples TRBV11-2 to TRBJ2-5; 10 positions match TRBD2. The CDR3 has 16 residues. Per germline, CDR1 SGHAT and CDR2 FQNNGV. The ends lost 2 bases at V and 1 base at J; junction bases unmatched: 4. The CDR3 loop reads CASSLSGGAGQETQYF. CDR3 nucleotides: TGTGCCAGCAGCTTAAGCGGGGGGGCCGGCCAAGAGACCCAGTACTTC.